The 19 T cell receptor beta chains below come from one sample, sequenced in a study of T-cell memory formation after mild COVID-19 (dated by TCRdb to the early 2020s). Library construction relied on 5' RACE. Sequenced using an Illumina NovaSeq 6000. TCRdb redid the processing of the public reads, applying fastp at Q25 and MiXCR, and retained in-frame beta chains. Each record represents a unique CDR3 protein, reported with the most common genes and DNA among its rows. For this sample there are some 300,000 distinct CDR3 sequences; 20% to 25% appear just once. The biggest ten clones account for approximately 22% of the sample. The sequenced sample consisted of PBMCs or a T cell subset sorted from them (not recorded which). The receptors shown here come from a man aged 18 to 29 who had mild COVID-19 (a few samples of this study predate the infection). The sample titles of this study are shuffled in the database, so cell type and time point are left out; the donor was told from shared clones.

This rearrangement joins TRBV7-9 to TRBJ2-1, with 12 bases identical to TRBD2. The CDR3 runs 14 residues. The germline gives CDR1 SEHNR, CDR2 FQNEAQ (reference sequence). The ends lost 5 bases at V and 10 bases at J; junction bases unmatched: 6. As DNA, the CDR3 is TGTGCCAGCAGCCCTAGCGGGGGGGCACTCGAGCAGTTCTTC. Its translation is CASSPSGGALEQFF.

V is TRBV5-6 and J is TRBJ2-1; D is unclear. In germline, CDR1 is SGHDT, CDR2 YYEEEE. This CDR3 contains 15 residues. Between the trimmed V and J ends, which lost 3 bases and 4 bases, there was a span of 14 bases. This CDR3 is CASSSSWMGYNEQFF. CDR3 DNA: TGTGCCAGCAGCTCCTCCTGGATGGGGTACAATGAGCAGTTCTTC.

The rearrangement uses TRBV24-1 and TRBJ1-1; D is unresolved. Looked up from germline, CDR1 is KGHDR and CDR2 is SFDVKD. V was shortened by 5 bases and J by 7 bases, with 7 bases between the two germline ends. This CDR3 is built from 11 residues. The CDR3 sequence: CATSVSSEAFF. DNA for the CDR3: TGTGCCACCAGTGTCAGCAGTGAAGCTTTCTTT.

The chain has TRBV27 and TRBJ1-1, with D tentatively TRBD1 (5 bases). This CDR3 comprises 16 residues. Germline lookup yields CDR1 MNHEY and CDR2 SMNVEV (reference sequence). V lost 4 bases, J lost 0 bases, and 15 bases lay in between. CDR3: CASSYGVAGMNTEAFF. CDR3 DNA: TGTGCCAGCAGTTATGGCGTGGCAGGGATGAACACTGAAGCTTTCTTT.

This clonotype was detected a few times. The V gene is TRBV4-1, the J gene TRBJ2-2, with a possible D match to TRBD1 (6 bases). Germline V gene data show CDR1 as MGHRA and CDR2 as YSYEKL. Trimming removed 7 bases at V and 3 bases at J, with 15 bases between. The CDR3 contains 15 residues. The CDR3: CASIRRAGDTGELFF. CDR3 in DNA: TGCGCCAGCATTAGAAGGGCAGGGGACACCGGGGAGCTGTTTTTT.

The CDR3 sequence: CASSLEGPGKGAYEQYF. DNA of the CDR3: TGTGCCAGCAGCTTAGAGGGACCGGGTAAGGGGGCCTACGAGCAGTACTTC. V gene TRBV7-6 combines with J gene TRBJ2-7, with D possibly TRBD1 on 6 matching bases. The germline gives CDR1 SGHVS, CDR2 FNYEAQ. V lost 1 base to trimming and J lost 2 bases, with 18 bases between them. CDR3 size: 17 residues. Filled out from reference TRBV7-6 and TRBJ2-7, the complete variable domain reads GAGVSQSPRYKVTKRGQDVALRCDPISGHVSLYWYRQALGQGPEFLTYFNYEAQQDKSGLPNDRFSAERPEGSISTLTIQRTEQRDSAMYRCASSLEGPGKGAYEQYFGPGTRLTVT.

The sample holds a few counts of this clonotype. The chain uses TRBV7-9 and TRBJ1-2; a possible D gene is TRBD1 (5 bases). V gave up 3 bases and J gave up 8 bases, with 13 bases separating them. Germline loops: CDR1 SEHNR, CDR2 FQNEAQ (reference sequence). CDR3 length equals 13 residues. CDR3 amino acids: CASSLAGAVGYTF. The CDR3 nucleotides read TGTGCCAGCAGCTTGGCTGGGGCGGTCGGCTACACCTTC.

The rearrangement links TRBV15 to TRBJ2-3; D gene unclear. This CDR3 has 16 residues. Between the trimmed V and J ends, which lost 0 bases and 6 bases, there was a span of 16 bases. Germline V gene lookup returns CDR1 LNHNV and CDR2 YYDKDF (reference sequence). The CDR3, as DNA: TGTGCCACCAGCAGAGATCTCGTCCCGCCAGTGGATACGCAGTATTTT. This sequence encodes CATSRDLVPPVDTQYF. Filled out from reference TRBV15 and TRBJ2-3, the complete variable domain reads DAMVIQNPRYQVTQFGKPVTLSCSQTLNHNVMYWYQQKSSQAPKLLFHYYDKDFNNEADTPDNFQSRRPNTSFCFLDIRSPGLGDTAMYLCATSRDLVPPVDTQYFGPGTRLTVL.

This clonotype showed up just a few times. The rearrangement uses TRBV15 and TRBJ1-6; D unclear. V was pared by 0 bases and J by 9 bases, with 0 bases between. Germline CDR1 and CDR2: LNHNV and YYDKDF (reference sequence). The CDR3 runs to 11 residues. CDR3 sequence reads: CATSRDSPLHF. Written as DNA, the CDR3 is TGTGCCACCAGCAGAGATTCACCCCTCCACTTT.

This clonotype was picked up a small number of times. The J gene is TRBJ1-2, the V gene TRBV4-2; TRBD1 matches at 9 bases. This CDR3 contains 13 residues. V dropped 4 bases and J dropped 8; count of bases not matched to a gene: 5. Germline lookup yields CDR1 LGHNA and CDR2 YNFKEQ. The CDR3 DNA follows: TGTGCCAGCAGCCCGGACAGGGGTGGGGGCTACACCTTC. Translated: CASSPDRGGGYTF.

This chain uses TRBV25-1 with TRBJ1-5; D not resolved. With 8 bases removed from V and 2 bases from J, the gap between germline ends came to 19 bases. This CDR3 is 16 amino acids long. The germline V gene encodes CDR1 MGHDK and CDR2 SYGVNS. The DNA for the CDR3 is TGTGCCAGCGTCAAGAAGAACCCAAGGGGCAATCAGCCCCAGCATTTT. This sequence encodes CASVKKNPRGNQPQHF.

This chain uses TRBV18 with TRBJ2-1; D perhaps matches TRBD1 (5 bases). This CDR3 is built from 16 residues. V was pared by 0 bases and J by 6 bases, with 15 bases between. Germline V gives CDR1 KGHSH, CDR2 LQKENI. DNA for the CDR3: TGTGCCAGCTCACCACCGATGGAACAGGCAAGCAATGAGCAGTTCTTC. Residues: CASSPPMEQASNEQFF.

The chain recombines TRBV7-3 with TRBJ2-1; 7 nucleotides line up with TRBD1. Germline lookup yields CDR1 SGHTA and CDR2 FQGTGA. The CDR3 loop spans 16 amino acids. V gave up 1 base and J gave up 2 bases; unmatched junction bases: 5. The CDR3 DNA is TGTGCCAGCAGCTTAAGTAGGACAGGAGCCTACAATGAGCAGTTCTTC. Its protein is CASSLSRTGAYNEQFF. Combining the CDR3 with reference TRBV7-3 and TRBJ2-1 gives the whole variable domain GAGVSQTPSNKVTEKGKYVELRCDPISGHTALYWYRQSLGQGPEFLIYFQGTGAADDSGLPNDRFFAVRPEGSVSTLKIQRTERGDSAVYLCASSLSRTGAYNEQFFGPGTRLTVL.

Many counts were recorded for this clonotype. The CDR3 loop is CASSQNLPSGGDTQYF. The CDR3 DNA is TGTGCCAGCAGCCAGAATCTCCCTAGCGGGGGGGATACGCAGTATTTT. The rearrangement uses TRBV3-1 and TRBJ2-3, with 11 nucleotides matching TRBD2. The V gene's germline CDR1 is LGHDT and CDR2 YNNKEL (reference sequence). Germline trimming cut 3 bases from V and 6 bases from J; bases unmatched to any gene: 8. CDR3 length equals 16 residues.

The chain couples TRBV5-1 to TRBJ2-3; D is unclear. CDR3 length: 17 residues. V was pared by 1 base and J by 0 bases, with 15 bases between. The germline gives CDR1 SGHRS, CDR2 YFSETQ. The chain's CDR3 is CASSLLGIGASTDTQYF. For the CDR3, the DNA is TGCGCCAGCAGCTTGCTGGGTATTGGAGCTAGCACAGATACGCAGTATTTT.

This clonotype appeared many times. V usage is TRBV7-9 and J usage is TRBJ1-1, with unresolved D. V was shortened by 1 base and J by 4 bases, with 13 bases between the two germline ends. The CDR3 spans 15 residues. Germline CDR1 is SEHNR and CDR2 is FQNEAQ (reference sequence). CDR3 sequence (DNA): TGTGCCAGCAGCTTAGATCGGGCCCGGGGCACTGAAGCTTTCTTT. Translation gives CASSLDRARGTEAFF.

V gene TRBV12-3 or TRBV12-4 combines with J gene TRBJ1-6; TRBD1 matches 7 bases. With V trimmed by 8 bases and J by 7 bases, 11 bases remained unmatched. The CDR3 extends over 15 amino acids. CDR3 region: CASGSRQGENSPLHF. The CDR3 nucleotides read TGTGCCAGCGGTTCACGACAGGGAGAGAATTCACCCCTCCACTTT.

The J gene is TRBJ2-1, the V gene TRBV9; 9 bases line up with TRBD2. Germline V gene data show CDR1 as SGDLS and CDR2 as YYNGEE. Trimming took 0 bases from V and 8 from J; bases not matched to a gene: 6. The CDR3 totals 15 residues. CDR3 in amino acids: CASSVAAGTSHEQFF. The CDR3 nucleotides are TGTGCCAGCAGCGTAGCAGCCGGGACTAGCCATGAGCAGTTCTTC.

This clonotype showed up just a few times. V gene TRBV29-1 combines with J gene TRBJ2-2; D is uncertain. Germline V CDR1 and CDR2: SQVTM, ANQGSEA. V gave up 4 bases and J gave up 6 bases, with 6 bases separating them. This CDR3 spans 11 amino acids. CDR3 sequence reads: CSVVSAGELFF. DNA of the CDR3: TGCAGCGTTGTATCAGCCGGGGAGCTGTTTTTT.